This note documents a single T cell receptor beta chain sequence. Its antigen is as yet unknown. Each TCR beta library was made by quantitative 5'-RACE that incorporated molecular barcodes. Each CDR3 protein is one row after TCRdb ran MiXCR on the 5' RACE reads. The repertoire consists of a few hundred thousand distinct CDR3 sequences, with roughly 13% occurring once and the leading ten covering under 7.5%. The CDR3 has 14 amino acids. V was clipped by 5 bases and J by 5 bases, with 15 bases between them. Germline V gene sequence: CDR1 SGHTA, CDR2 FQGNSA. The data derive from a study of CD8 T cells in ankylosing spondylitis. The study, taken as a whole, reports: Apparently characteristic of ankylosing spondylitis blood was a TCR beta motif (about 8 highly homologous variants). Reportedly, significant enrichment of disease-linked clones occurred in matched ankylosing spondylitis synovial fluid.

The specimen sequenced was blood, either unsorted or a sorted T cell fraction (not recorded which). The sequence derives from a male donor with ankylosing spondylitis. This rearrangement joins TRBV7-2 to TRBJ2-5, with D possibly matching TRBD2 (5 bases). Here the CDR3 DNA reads TGTGCCAGCAGCCCCCTTGGACTGTCCGAGACCCAGTACTTC. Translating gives CASSPLGLSETQYF.